The 27 T cell receptor beta chains below come from one sample, sequenced in a study of response to subunit inactivated influenza vaccine. TCRdb re-analysed the RT-PCR reads in MiXCR, keeping a single row per CDR3 protein. The sample includes more than 600,000 distinct CDR3 sequences, about a fifth of them seen just once. The sample consisted of PBMCs from blood, taken roughly 5 days after vaccination. The receptors come from a man aged 50 or older who received an inactivated influenza vaccine.

This chain uses TRBV7-2 with TRBJ1-2; D ambiguous. Germline V gene sequence: CDR1 SGHTA, CDR2 FQGNSA. V dropped 4 bases and J dropped 2 bases, with 11 bases sitting between them. The CDR3 sequence is 14 residues long. The CDR3 loop reads CASSSTPGNYGYTF. The DNA for the CDR3 is TGTGCCAGCAGCTCGACCCCGGGCAACTATGGCTACACCTTC.

This clonotype was counted between two and nine times. The chain couples TRBV12-3 or TRBV12-4 to TRBJ2-5; a weak D match, TRBD1 (7 bases). This CDR3 spans 13 amino acids. V lost 8 bases and J 2 bases, leaving 12 bases between the germline ends. CDR3 nucleotide sequence: TGTGCCAGCCAGGGGGGCCGTCAAGAGACCCAGTACTTC. Protein: CASQGGRQETQYF.

The table lists this clonotype with a few counts. This sequence joins TRBV12-3 or TRBV12-4 and TRBJ2-7; 8 bases agree with TRBD1. The CDR3 consists of 14 residues. V gave up 6 bases and J gave up 2 bases; unmatched junction bases: 6. CDR3 amino acids: CASSADRAAYEQYF. In DNA, the CDR3 is TGTGCCAGCAGCGCGGACAGGGCAGCCTACGAGCAGTACTTC.

J is TRBJ2-1 and V is TRBV19; D gene ambiguous. The CDR3 runs 16 residues. Germline CDR1 LNHDA, CDR2 SQIVND (reference sequence). Trimming left V 1 base short and J 6 bases short, with 16 bases between. CDR3 in DNA: TGTGCCAGTAGTATAGGGCTGCCCCAATTTGGCAATGAGCAGTTCTTC. This sequence encodes CASSIGLPQFGNEQFF.

The chain combines TRBV12-3 or TRBV12-4 with TRBJ2-5; no clear D. Trimming left V 0 bases short and J 5 bases short, with 10 bases between. CDR3 length: 14 residues. In DNA, the CDR3 is TGTGCCAGCAGTTTAGCAGAACTCCGGGAGACCCAGTACTTC. Its protein product is CASSLAELRETQYF.

The chain uses TRBV7-2 and TRBJ1-2; 7 bases match TRBD1. The CDR3 totals 12 residues. The V gene's germline CDR1 is SGHTA and CDR2 FQGNSA. Trimming removed 5 bases from V and 8 bases from J; junction bases left unmatched: 5. The CDR3 DNA follows: TGTGCCAGCAGCGCGCAGGGACAGGGCTACACCTTC. This sequence encodes CASSAQGQGYTF.

This chain uses TRBV28 with TRBJ2-2; TRBD2 matches at 11 bases. The CDR3 has 16 residues. Trimming took 3 bases from V and 6 from J; bases not matched to a gene: 6. CDR1 is MDHEN, CDR2 SYDVKM, per germline. The CDR3 coding sequence is TGTGCCAGCAGTTTTTTAGCGGGAGGGCCTTCCGGGGAGCTGTTTTTT. It translates to CASSFLAGGPSGELFF.

This clonotype was seen repeatedly, ten times or more. The rearrangement uses TRBV29-1 and TRBJ1-1, with D uncertain. This CDR3 spans 13 amino acids. Looked up from germline, CDR1 is SQVTM and CDR2 is ANQGSEA. Trimming took 7 bases from V and 0 from J, leaving 12 bases between them. CDR3 coding DNA: TGCAGCGCCGTTTGGCCGATGAACACTGAAGCTTTCTTT. Translation gives CSAVWPMNTEAFF.

This clonotype was picked up a small number of times. The rearrangement links TRBV3-1 to TRBJ2-1, with 12 bases identical to TRBD1. CDR1 is LGHDT and CDR2 is YNNKEL in the germline V gene (reference sequence). The CDR3 covers 15 residues. The junction had 10 bases not matched to a gene; V was cut back by 7 bases and J by 9 bases. CDR3 residues: CASKGRDRGRVEQFF. The CDR3 nucleotides are TGTGCCAGCAAGGGTCGGGACAGGGGGCGCGTTGAGCAGTTCTTC.

This clonotype has a count of ten or more. This chain links TRBV7-9 with TRBJ2-1; a weak D match, TRBD2 (6 bases). Germline loops: CDR1 SEHNR, CDR2 FQNEAQ (reference sequence). V was trimmed by 5 bases and J by 8 bases, leaving 10 bases between them. This CDR3 is built from 12 residues. The CDR3 loop reads CASSPLADEQFF. As DNA, the CDR3 is TGTGCCAGCAGCCCCTTAGCGGATGAGCAGTTCTTC.

This clonotype appeared a few times. CDR3 coding DNA: TGCAGTCCCATACTCAACACTGAAGCTTTCTTT. Translated: CSPILNTEAFF. The V gene is TRBV20-1, the J gene TRBJ1-1; D is unresolved. There are 11 residues in the CDR3. Trimming stripped 8 bases from V and 2 bases from J, with 9 bases between. Germline loops: CDR1 DFQATT, CDR2 SNEGSKA (reference sequence).

The chain combines TRBV21-1 with TRBJ2-5; TRBD1, the table's D call, lacks a check against the DNA. TRBV21-1 constitutes a pseudogene. CDR3 length equals 17 residues. In nucleotides, the CDR3 is TGTGCCAGCAGCAAGCGGCGGACAGGGGGTCCCCAAGAGACCCAGTACTTC. It translates to CASSKRRTGGPQETQYF.

This clonotype has a count of ten or more. The J gene is TRBJ2-7, the V gene TRBV3-1; D remains unclear. Germline V gene sequence: CDR1 LGHDT, CDR2 YNNKEL (reference sequence). The CDR3 has 14 amino acids. Trimming took off 0 bases at V and 2 bases at J, with 8 bases between the two ends. Written as DNA, the CDR3 is TGTGCCAGCAGCCAAGATCCTTATACCTACGAGCAGTACTTC. Amino acids: CASSQDPYTYEQYF.

V is TRBV4-1 and J is TRBJ2-3; TRBD2 matches 13 bases. Germline V gives CDR1 MGHRA, CDR2 YSYEKL. V gave up 0 bases and J gave up 2 bases; unmatched junction bases: 8. CDR3 length equals 19 residues. DNA for the CDR3: TGCGCCAGCAGCCAAGATCTCGGACTAGCGGGGGCAAACACAGATACGCAGTATTTT. The encoded protein is CASSQDLGLAGANTDTQYF.

The chain is built from TRBV27 and TRBJ1-1; D remains unclear. V lost 4 bases, J lost 7 bases, and 13 bases lay in between. The CDR3 totals 13 residues. Germline values: CDR1 MNHEY, CDR2 SMNVEV (reference sequence). The chain's CDR3 is CASSWEVTGEAFF. The CDR3 DNA is TGTGCCAGCAGTTGGGAGGTGACGGGTGAAGCTTTCTTT.

This clonotype has just a few counts. This chain connects TRBV5-5 to TRBJ2-4; a possible D gene is TRBD2 (6 bases). V was cut by 0 bases and J by 9 bases, with 13 bases left in between. Germline assignment: CDR1 SGHKS and CDR2 YYEKEE (reference sequence). The CDR3 covers 14 residues. The CDR3 protein is CASSLGHPGSIQYF. The DNA of the CDR3 is TGTGCCAGCAGCTTGGGACATCCCGGGAGCATTCAGTACTTC.

This clonotype was detected many times. V is TRBV5-1 and J is TRBJ1-2; D is unresolved. V lost 4 bases, J lost 0 bases, and 10 bases lay in between. Per the germline V gene, CDR1 is SGHRS and CDR2 is YFSETQ. The CDR3 length is 14 residues. The CDR3 loop reads CASSPDGTNYGYTF. DNA of the CDR3: TGCGCCAGCAGCCCGGACGGCACTAACTATGGCTACACCTTC.

The gene calls are TRBV24-1 and TRBJ2-2; D gene unclear. The germline CDR1 and CDR2 sequences are KGHDR and SFDVKD. The CDR3 extends over 16 amino acids. Trimming shortened V by 1 base and J by 2 bases, and 10 bases separated the two germline ends. The CDR3 spells CATSDFPSPNTGELFF. The DNA for the CDR3 is TGTGCCACCAGTGATTTCCCTTCCCCCAACACCGGGGAGCTGTTTTTT.

This clonotype occurred a few times. The CDR3 is CASSLDRGPPYEQYF. CDR3 nucleotides: TGCGCCAGCAGCTTGGACAGGGGGCCCCCCTACGAGCAGTACTTC. The chain uses TRBV5-1 and TRBJ2-7; 9 bases line up with TRBD1. From germline, CDR1 is SGHRS and CDR2 YFSETQ. CDR3 size: 15 residues. V was pared by 0 bases and J by 2 bases, with 3 bases of the junction left unmatched.

The chain uses TRBV28 and TRBJ2-1, with 8 bases identical to TRBD2. CDR3 size: 17 residues. CDR1 is MDHEN, CDR2 SYDVKM, per germline. With V trimmed by 2 bases and J by 3 bases, 9 bases remained unmatched. CDR3 sequence: CASSLRTPGGYYNEQFF. As DNA, the CDR3 is TGTGCCAGCAGTTTAAGGACCCCGGGGGGGTACTACAATGAGCAGTTCTTC.

The chain has TRBV6-2 or TRBV6-3 and TRBJ2-7; maybe TRBD1 (5 bases). Per germline, CDR1 MNHEY and CDR2 SVGEGT. V was cut by 8 bases and J by 6 bases, with 14 bases left in between. The CDR3 covers 12 residues. CDR3 nucleotide sequence: TGTGCCAGCGCGGCAGGGCCCTTCGAGCAGTACTTC. Its translation: CASAAGPFEQYF.

This clonotype was seen a few times. The chain carries TRBV4-2 and TRBJ2-7; 7 positions match TRBD2. Germline V gene data show CDR1 as LGHNA and CDR2 as YNFKEQ. The V and J ends lost 8 bases and 1 base, in that order; junction bases with no gene match: 8. CDR3 length equals 14 residues. The CDR3 is CASEDSSGSYEQYF. The CDR3 DNA is TGTGCCAGCGAGGATTCTAGCGGTTCCTACGAGCAGTACTTC.

In nucleotides, the CDR3 is TGTGCCATCAGTGGTAGGGACAGGGCCGACGAGCAGTACTTC. Protein: CAISGRDRADEQYF. The chain is built from TRBV10-3 and TRBJ2-7; 9 positions agree with TRBD1. The CDR3 is 14 amino acids. The ends lost 4 bases at V and 5 bases at J; junction bases unmatched: 6. The germline CDR1 and CDR2 sequences are ENHRY and SYGVKD.

This clonotype came up many times. CDR3 DNA: TGTGCCAGCAGTTTAAGGAAAGCTTACTCCTACAATGAGCAGTTCTTC. It codes for CASSLRKAYSYNEQFF. This chain uses TRBV12-3 or TRBV12-4 with TRBJ2-1; D gene ambiguous. With 2 bases removed from V and 0 bases from J, the gap between germline ends came to 11 bases. There are 16 residues in the CDR3.

The chain joins TRBV6-5 to TRBJ1-2; maybe TRBD1 (5 bases). This CDR3 is 13 amino acids long. The V end was cut by 2 bases, the J end by 6 bases, with 10 bases between. Germline values: CDR1 MNHEY, CDR2 SVGAGI. As DNA, the CDR3 is TGTGCCAGCAGTTACATTGGGGCTAATGGCTACACCTTC. This sequence encodes CASSYIGANGYTF.

V usage is TRBV19 and J usage is TRBJ2-7, with TRBD2 matching 8 bases. The CDR3 is 15 amino acids. V was pared by 1 base and J by 4 bases, with 6 bases of the junction left unmatched. Germline CDR1 is LNHDA and CDR2 is SQIVND (reference sequence). The CDR3 bases are TGTGCCAGTAGTATAGCGGGAGGGCCTGGTTACGAGCAGTACTTC. Translation gives CASSIAGGPGYEQYF.

The chain uses TRBV5-1 and TRBJ1-2; weak D call: TRBD1 (6 bases). V lost 0 bases and J 5 bases, leaving 17 bases between the germline ends. This CDR3 is 16 amino acids long. CDR1 and CDR2 from the germline V gene are SGHRS and YFSETQ. CDR3 region: CASSLGLGRGLYGYTF. The CDR3 DNA follows: TGCGCCAGCAGCTTGGGTTTGGGCAGGGGTCTTTATGGCTACACCTTC. The whole variable domain, filled in from reference TRBV5-1 and TRBJ1-2, reads KAGVTQTPRYLIKTRGQQVTLSCSPISGHRSVSWYQQTPGQGLQFLFEYFSETQRNKGNFPGRFSGRQFSNSRSEMNVSTLELGDSALYLCASSLGLGRGLYGYTFGSGTRLTVV.